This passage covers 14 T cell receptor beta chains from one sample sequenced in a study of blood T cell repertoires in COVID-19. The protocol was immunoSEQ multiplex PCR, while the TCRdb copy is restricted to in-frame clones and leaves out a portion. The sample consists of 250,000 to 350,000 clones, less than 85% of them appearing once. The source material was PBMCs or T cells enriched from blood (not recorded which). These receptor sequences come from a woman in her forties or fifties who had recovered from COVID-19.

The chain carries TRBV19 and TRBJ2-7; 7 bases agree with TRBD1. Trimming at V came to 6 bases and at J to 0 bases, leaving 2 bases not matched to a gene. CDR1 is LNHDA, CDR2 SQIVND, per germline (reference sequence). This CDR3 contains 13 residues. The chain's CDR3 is CASSRDSSYEQYF. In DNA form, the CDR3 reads TGTGCCAGTAGCAGGGACAGCTCCTACGAGCAGTACTTC.

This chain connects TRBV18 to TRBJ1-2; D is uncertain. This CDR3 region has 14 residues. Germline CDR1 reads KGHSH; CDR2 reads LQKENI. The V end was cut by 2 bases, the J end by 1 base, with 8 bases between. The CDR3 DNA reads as TGTGCCAGCTCACCAAGTCCGCGTAACTATGGCTACACCTTC. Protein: CASSPSPRNYGYTF.

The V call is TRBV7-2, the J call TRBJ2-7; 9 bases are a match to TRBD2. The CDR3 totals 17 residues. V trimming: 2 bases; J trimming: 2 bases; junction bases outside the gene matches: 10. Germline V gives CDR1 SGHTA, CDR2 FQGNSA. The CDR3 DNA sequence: TGTGCCAGCAGCTTAAGAAGCGGGAGGTCTTTGCCCTACGAGCAGTACTTC. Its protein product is CASSLRSGRSLPYEQYF.

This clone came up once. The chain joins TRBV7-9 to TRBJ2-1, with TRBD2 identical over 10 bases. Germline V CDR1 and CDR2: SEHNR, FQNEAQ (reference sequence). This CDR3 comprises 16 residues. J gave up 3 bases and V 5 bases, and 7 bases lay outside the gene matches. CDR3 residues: CASSALAGSLYNEQFF. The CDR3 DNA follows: TGTGCCAGCAGCGCACTAGCGGGGTCCCTCTACAATGAGCAGTTCTTC.

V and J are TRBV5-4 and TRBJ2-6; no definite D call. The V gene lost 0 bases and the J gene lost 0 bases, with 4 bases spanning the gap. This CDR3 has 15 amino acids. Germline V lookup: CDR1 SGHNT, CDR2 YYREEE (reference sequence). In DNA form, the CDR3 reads TGTGCCAGCAGCTTGGAGCGCTCTGGGGCCAACGTCCTGACTTTC. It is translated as CASSLERSGANVLTF. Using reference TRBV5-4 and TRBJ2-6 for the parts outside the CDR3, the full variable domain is ETGVTQSPTHLIKTRGQQVTLRCSSQSGHNTVSWYQQALGQGPQFIFQYYREEENGRGNFPPRFSGLQFPNYSSELNVNALELDDSALYLCASSLERSGANVLTFGAGSRLTVL.

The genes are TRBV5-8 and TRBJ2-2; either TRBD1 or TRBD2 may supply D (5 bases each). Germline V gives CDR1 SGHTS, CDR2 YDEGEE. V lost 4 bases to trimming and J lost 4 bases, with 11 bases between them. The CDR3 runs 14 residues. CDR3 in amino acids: CASSLGLATGELFF. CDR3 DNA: TGTGCCAGCAGCCTGGGGCTAGCCACCGGGGAGCTGTTTTTT.

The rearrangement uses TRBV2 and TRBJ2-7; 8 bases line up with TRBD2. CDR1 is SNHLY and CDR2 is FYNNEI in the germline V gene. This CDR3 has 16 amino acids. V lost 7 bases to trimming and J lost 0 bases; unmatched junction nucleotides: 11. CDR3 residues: CASTKTGGASSYEQYF. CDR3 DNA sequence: TGTGCCAGCACCAAAACGGGGGGGGCTAGCTCCTACGAGCAGTACTTC.

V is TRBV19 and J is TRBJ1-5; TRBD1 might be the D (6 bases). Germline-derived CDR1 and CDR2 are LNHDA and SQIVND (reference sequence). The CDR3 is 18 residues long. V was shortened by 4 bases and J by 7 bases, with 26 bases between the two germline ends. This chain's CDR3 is CASSTGRGWLSEKQPQHF. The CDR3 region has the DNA TGTGCCAGTAGTACCGGCAGGGGATGGTTAAGTGAGAAACAGCCCCAGCATTTT.

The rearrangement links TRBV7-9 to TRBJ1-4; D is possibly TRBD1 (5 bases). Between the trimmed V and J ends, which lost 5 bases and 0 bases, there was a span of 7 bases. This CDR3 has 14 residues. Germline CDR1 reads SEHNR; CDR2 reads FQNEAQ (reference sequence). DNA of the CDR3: TGTGCCAGCAGCCCAGGGACAACTAATGAAAAACTGTTTTTT. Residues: CASSPGTTNEKLFF. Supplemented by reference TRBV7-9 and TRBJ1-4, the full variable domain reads DTGVSQNPRHKITKRGQNVTFRCDPISEHNRLYWYRQTLGQGPEFLTYFQNEAQLEKSRLLSDRFSAERPKGSFSTLEIQRTEQGDSAMYLCASSPGTTNEKLFFGSGTQLSVL.

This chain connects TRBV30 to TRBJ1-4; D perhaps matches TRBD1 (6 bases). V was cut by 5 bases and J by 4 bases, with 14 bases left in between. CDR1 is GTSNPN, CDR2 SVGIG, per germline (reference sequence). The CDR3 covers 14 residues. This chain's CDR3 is CAWGTGSGNEKLFF. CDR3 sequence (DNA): TGTGCCTGGGGTACAGGGTCGGGTAATGAAAAACTGTTTTTT. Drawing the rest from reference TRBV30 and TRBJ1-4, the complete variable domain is SQTIHQWPATLVQPVGSPLSLECTVEGTSNPNLYWYRQAAGRGLQLLFYSVGIGQISSEVPQNLSASRPQDRQFILSSKKLLLSDSGFYLCAWGTGSGNEKLFFGSGTQLSVL.

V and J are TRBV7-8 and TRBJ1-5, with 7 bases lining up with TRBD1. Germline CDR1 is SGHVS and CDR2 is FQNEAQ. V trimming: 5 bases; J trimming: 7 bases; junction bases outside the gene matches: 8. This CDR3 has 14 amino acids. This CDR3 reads CASSPRTGGQPQHF. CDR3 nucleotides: TGTGCCAGCAGCCCCCGGACAGGAGGGCAGCCCCAGCATTTT.

As DNA, the CDR3 is TGTGCCAGCTCCAGGGCTGGAAACACCATATATTTT. As protein: CASSRAGNTIYF. The V gene is TRBV12-3 or TRBV12-4, the J gene TRBJ1-3; maybe TRBD1 (5 bases). The V end lost 8 bases, the J end lost 2 bases, and 7 bases lay between the germline ends. CDR3 length equals 12 residues.

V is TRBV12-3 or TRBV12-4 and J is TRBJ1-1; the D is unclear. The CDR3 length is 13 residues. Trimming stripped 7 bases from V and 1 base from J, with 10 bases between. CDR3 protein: CASTRTWNTEAFF. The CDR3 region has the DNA TGTGCCAGCACCCGTACTTGGAACACTGAAGCTTTCTTT.

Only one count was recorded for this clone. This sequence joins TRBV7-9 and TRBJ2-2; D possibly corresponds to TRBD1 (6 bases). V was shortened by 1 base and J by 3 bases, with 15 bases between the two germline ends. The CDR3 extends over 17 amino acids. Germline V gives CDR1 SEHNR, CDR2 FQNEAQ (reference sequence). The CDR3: CASSLDSGTIHTGELFF. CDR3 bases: TGTGCCAGCAGCTTAGACTCCGGGACAATTCACACCGGGGAGCTGTTTTTT.